The 16 T cell receptor beta chains below come from one sample, sequenced in a study of blood T cell repertoires in COVID-19. The method was immunoSEQ multiplex PCR; TCRdb's version includes in-frame clones alone and lacks a portion of them. The sample records around 250,000 clones, about 83% being singletons. Sequencing was done on a sample of peripheral blood. These receptors were collected from a man aged 80 or over with acute or convalescent COVID-19.

The chain combines TRBV27 with TRBJ2-7, with 7 nucleotides matching TRBD2. Trimming cost V 0 bases and J 2 bases; bases outside gene matches: 7. This CDR3 contains 16 residues. Germline V gene sequence: CDR1 MNHEY, CDR2 SMNVEV (reference sequence). CDR3 sequence: CASSLSGRGLAYEQYF. CDR3 sequence (DNA): TGTGCCAGCAGTTTATCGGGGAGGGGCTTGGCCTACGAGCAGTACTTC.

V and J are TRBV7-2 and TRBJ1-1, with 7 positions matching TRBD1. CDR3 size: 16 residues. V was pared by 1 base and J by 2 bases, with 7 bases of the junction left unmatched. The germline gives CDR1 SGHTA, CDR2 FQGNSA. This CDR3 reads CASSLVYRGRNTEAFF. Here the CDR3 DNA reads TGTGCCAGCAGCTTAGTATATAGGGGGCGAAACACTGAAGCTTTCTTT.

This chain joins TRBV9 and TRBJ2-6; D might be TRBD1 (6 bases). The CDR3 length is 16 residues. Trimming pared 0 bases from V and 0 bases from J, leaving 7 bases between. Looked up from germline, CDR1 is SGDLS and CDR2 is YYNGEE. In nucleotides, the CDR3 is TGTGCCAGCAGCGTAGGGGACACCTCTGGGGCCAACGTCCTGACTTTC. Translating it yields CASSVGDTSGANVLTF.

The chain carries TRBV24-1 and TRBJ2-7; possibly TRBD1 for D (6 bases). The germline V gene has CDR1 KGHDR and CDR2 SFDVKD. The CDR3 is made up of 15 amino acids. V lost 2 bases and J lost 5, with 15 bases in between. The CDR3 is CATSDSQGLWNEQYF. In nucleotides, the CDR3 is TGTGCCACCAGTGATTCGCAGGGGCTTTGGAACGAGCAGTACTTC.

The chain carries TRBV28 and TRBJ1-4; D remains ambiguous. V lost 3 bases and J 7 bases, leaving 12 bases between the germline ends. The germline V gene has CDR1 MDHEN and CDR2 SYDVKM. CDR3 length: 14 amino acids. The DNA of the CDR3 is TGTGCCAGCAGTTTCCGCCCCAGTACTGAAAAACTGTTTTTT. Translation: CASSFRPSTEKLFF.

V usage is TRBV4-1 and J usage is TRBJ2-2, with D unclear. The CDR3 covers 14 residues. V lost 0 bases and J lost 3, with 5 bases in between. Germline CDR1 reads MGHRA; CDR2 reads YSYEKL. CDR3 sequence (DNA): TGCGCCAGCAGCCAAGATCACTACACCGGGGAGCTGTTTTTT. It specifies CASSQDHYTGELFF.

As regards this clone: A read error may account for a junction end that differs from germline. This CDR3 is CASSPGQPNAEAFF. The DNA of the CDR3 is TGCGCCAGCAGTCCGGGACAGCCGAACGCTGAAGCTTTCTTT. The chain uses TRBV10-1 and TRBJ1-1, with TRBD1 identical over 7 bases. Per the germline V gene, CDR1 is WNHNN and CDR2 is SYGVQD (reference sequence). The length of the CDR3 is 14 residues.

The chain links TRBV28 to TRBJ2-3; the D is unclear. V was clipped by 7 bases and J by 8 bases, with 19 bases between them. Germline V CDR1 and CDR2: MDHEN, SYDVKM. CDR3 length: 14 residues. In nucleotides, the CDR3 is TGTGCCAGCACCCGCCCTGCATTGGTGGCTACGCAGTATTTT. Protein sequence: CASTRPALVATQYF.

This rearrangement joins TRBV15 to TRBJ1-5, with TRBD1 matching 12 bases. Germline values: CDR1 LNHNV, CDR2 YYDKDF (reference sequence). Germline trimming cut 5 bases from V and 2 bases from J; bases unmatched to any gene: 10. This CDR3 has 18 residues. CDR3 coding DNA: TGTGCCACCAGCGACCGGGACAGGGGGCGAGTCGGCAATCAGCCCCAGCATTTT. Protein sequence: CATSDRDRGRVGNQPQHF.

The rearrangement links TRBV10-3 to TRBJ2-1; 10 bases are shared with TRBD2. CDR3 size: 17 residues. Losses at the gene ends were 0 bases for V and 2 bases for J; bases not matched to a gene: 4. Germline CDR1 and CDR2: ENHRY and SYGVKD. CDR3 protein: CAISESRLAGAYNEQFF. CDR3 sequence (DNA): TGTGCCATCAGTGAGTCCCGGCTAGCGGGGGCCTACAATGAGCAGTTCTTC.

V gene TRBV12-5 combines with J gene TRBJ2-7; 10 bases align to TRBD1. The CDR3 runs 17 residues. J was trimmed by 4 bases and V by 0 bases; bases with no gene match: 9. The germline CDR1 and CDR2 sequences are LGHNT and FRNRAP. Here the CDR3 DNA reads TGTGCTAGTGGTTTGGTACGGGGACAGGGGACCAAATACGAGCAGTACTTC. Its protein product is CASGLVRGQGTKYEQYF. Using reference TRBV12-5 and TRBJ2-7 for the parts outside the CDR3, the full variable domain is DARVTQTPRHKVTEMGQEVTMRCQPILGHNTVFWYRQTMMQGLELLAYFRNRAPLDDSGMPKDRFSAEMPDATLATLKIQPSEPRDSAVYFCASGLVRGQGTKYEQYFGPGTRLTVT.

The chain has TRBV2 and TRBJ2-1; tentatively, D is TRBD2 (5 bases). This CDR3 comprises 13 residues. Germline CDR1 is SNHLY and CDR2 is FYNNEI. Trimming removed 5 bases at V and 6 bases at J, with 11 bases between. The CDR3 sequence: CASSLGLINEQFF. In nucleotides, the CDR3 is TGTGCCAGCAGTTTAGGACTCATCAATGAGCAGTTCTTC.

The chain has TRBV18 and TRBJ1-2; 9 positions match TRBD1. Germline CDR1 is KGHSH and CDR2 is LQKENI. The trim removed 2 bases at V and 7 bases at J, leaving 11 bases unmatched. This CDR3 has 16 amino acids. The CDR3 coding sequence is TGTGCCAGCTCACCAGGGGCCGCGGCGGGACAGGGTGGCTACACCTTC. Amino acids: CASSPGAAAGQGGYTF.

The gene calls are TRBV28 and TRBJ2-7, with 7 positions matching TRBD2. This CDR3 has 12 amino acids. V trimming: 9 bases; J trimming: 3 bases; junction bases outside the gene matches: 5. The germline V gene encodes CDR1 MDHEN and CDR2 SYDVKM. This chain's CDR3 is CASYRDYYEQYF. The CDR3 region has the DNA TGTGCCAGTTACCGGGACTACTACGAGCAGTACTTC.

The gene calls are TRBV5-1 and TRBJ1-1, with 11 nucleotides matching TRBD1. The J segment lost 4 bases and the V segment lost 4 bases, leaving 3 bases of the junction unmatched. This CDR3 region has 14 residues. CDR1 SGHRS and CDR2 YFSETQ come from the germline V gene. CDR3 amino acids: CASSGTGGSTEAFF. CDR3 bases: TGCGCCAGCAGCGGGACAGGGGGGAGCACTGAAGCTTTCTTT.

The rearrangement uses TRBV7-9 and TRBJ2-3; 9 bases agree with TRBD2. Germline CDR1 and CDR2: SEHNR and FQNEAQ (reference sequence). V dropped 4 bases and J dropped 1; count of bases not matched to a gene: 0. There are 14 residues in the CDR3. In nucleotides, the CDR3 is TGTGCCAGCAGCTCTAGCGGGGGCACAGATACGCAGTATTTT. Translated, it gives CASSSSGGTDTQYF.